In this sample, the clone carrying this TCR beta chain turned up a few times. As yet, its antigen is unknown. TCRdb recomputed calls from the reads with MiXCR, one row per CDR3 protein. The sample carries roughly 990,000 distinct CDR3 sequences, more than 25% recorded once. The data were obtained in a study of T cell repertoires in cytomegalovirus infection. Overall study: Public signatures in TCR beta pointed to CMV infection and matching HLA type.

General observations from the study: CMV-specific HLA-C-restricted TCR beta clonotypes dominated the ex vivo response.

Between the trimmed V and J ends, which lost 4 bases and 2 bases, there was a span of 9 bases. This CDR3 region has 14 residues. The germline V gene has CDR1 MGHDK and CDR2 SYGVNS. The chain couples TRBV25-1 to TRBJ2-1; D may correspond to TRBD1 or TRBD2 (5 bases each). The receptor was isolated from a human donor in good health (CMV status not recorded). Some clones in this sample may be carry-over from other donors' samples. The sequencing used cultured CD8+ T cells from PBMCs, collected from culture after CMV antigen stimulation. The DNA of the CDR3 is TGTGCCAGCAGTGGGGGGTTTCCCTACAATGAGCAGTTCTTC. This gives the protein CASSGGFPYNEQFF.